Here is one T cell receptor (beta chain) with its context. Produced via immunoSEQ multiplex PCR; TCRdb's table is partial and in-frame only. Altogether approximately 250,000 clones are present, roughly 91% being singletons, with the ten largest covering approximately 4.2%. This specimen belongs to a study of blood T cell repertoires in COVID-19. This receptor was identified in a woman aged 25 to 39 who had recovered from COVID-19. Sequencing was performed on PBMCs or T cells enriched from blood (not recorded which).

Written as DNA, the CDR3 is TGCGCCAGCAGCCAAGAAATGGGAGCTGATGGCTACACCTTC. Translating gives CASSQEMGADGYTF. The V and J genes are TRBV4-3 and TRBJ1-2; D uncertain. Germline CDR1 reads LGHNA; CDR2 reads YSLEER. The CDR3 sequence is 14 residues long. V was clipped by 0 bases and J by 6 bases, with 11 bases between them.